This TCR beta chain was found in a study of cytotoxic CD8 clonotypes in ibrutinib-treated CLL. Study details: Following treatment for a median about 12 months, range 6 to 36, response samples were then taken.

Turning to this clone: Its antigen is not identified.

The germline CDR1 and CDR2 sequences are KGHSH and LQKENI. Trimming left V 2 bases short and J 5 bases short, with 16 bases between. The CDR3 sequence is 15 residues long. The study's findings and limits: The study found public clonotypes uncommon, contracting or stable on treatment. Lymph node repertoires were not studied, and sampling times were unmatched.

Repertoires were generated with immunoSEQ multiplex PCR, while TCRdb's copy carries only in-frame clones and drops some. The repertoire consists of some 140,000 clones, with under 90% occurring once and the leading ten covering about 3.5%. The sequenced sample was PBMCs, obtained after 24 months of ibrutinib treatment. The rearrangement joins TRBV18 to TRBJ2-7; possibly TRBD2 for D (6 bases). The sequence was obtained from a human donor with chronic lymphocytic leukemia. The CDR3 DNA reads TGTGCCAGCTCACCAGTTGGGCGGGACCTCAACGAGCAGTACTTC. Residues: CASSPVGRDLNEQYF.